This T cell receptor beta chain appears in the sequencing data of a study of T cell repertoires in cytomegalovirus infection. Study summary: Matching HLA type, along with CMV infection, was indicated by public TCR beta signatures. Study-wide points: The ex vivo response showed dominance by HLA-C-restricted CMV-specific TCR beta clonotypes. Cumulative frequency of public TCR beta families picked out carriers of CMV plus the relevant HLA.

This clonotype was detected many times. As yet, its antigen is unknown. TCRdb re-called the reads through MiXCR, storing one row per CDR3 protein. The data hold hundreds of thousands of distinct CDR3 sequences, with around 9.1% observed a single time. Germline values: CDR1 LGHNT, CDR2 FRNRAP. V was pared by 5 bases and J by 2 bases, with 5 bases of the junction left unmatched. The CDR3 runs 15 residues. The sample comprised PBMCs. The sequence was collected from a human donor in good health (CMV status not recorded). Some clones in this sample may be carry-over from other donors' samples. V is TRBV12-5 and J is TRBJ2-3, with 9 bases fitting TRBD1. The CDR3 loop reads CASGPGTGSTDTQYF. CDR3 sequence (DNA): TGTGCTAGTGGTCCCGGGACAGGGTCCACAGATACGCAGTATTTT.